This TCR beta chain was observed in a study of T-cell reconstitution after alpha-beta-depleted transplantation in children. Study observations and caveats: After transplant, at about two months, alpha-beta T cells were reportedly derived from several hundred expanded graft clones. Several patients had high TCRbeta diversity at day 60; it came from surviving recipient T cells and thymic progenitors.

A TCRbeta library incorporating unique molecular identifiers was prepared. TCRdb redid the calling of the PCR reads with MiXCR, one entry per CDR3 protein. The sample holds fewer than 150,000 distinct CDR3 sequences, around a tenth seen once. This clonotype has just a few counts. Its antigen is unknown. Trimming shortened V by 5 bases and J by 9 bases, and 17 bases separated the two germline ends. The CDR3 runs to 14 residues. Germline CDR1 and CDR2: SGHVS and FQNEAQ. This sequence originates from a girl in the first two years of life who had a stem cell transplant for combined immunodeficiency, so the T cells may come from the graft donor. The chain employs TRBV7-8 and TRBJ2-1, with unresolved D. This material consisted of PBMCs, mostly from graft donor cells, taken 180 days after TCRalphabeta/CD19-depleted stem cell transplant. The CDR3 loop reads CASSRLRVRAEQFF. The DNA of the CDR3 is TGTGCCAGCAGCCGGCTTAGAGTTAGGGCTGAGCAGTTCTTC. The whole variable domain, filled in from reference TRBV7-8 and TRBJ2-1, reads GAGVSQSPRYKVAKRGQDVALRCDPISGHVSLFWYQQALGQGPEFLTYFQNEAQLDKSGLPSDRFFAERPEGSVSTLKIQRTQQEDSAVYLCASSRLRVRAEQFFGPGTRLTVL.